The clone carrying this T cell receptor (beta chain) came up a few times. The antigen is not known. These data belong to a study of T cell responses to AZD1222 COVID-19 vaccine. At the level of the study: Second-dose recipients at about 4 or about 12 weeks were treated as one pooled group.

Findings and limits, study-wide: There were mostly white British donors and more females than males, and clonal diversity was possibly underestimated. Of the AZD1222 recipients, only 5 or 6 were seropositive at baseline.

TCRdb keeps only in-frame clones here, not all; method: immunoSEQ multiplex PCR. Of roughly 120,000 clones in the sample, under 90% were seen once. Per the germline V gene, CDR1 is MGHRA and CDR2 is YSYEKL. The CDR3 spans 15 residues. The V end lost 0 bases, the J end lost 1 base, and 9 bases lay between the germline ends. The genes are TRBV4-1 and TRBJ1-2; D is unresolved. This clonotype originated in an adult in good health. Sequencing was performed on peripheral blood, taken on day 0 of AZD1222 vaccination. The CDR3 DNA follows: TGCGCCAGCAGCCAAGAACTGGCGGTTAACTATGGCTACACCTTC. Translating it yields CASSQELAVNYGYTF.